These T cell receptor beta chains were read from a single sample in a study of shared clonotypes between healthy human individuals. The method was immunoSEQ multiplex PCR; TCRdb's version includes in-frame clones alone and lacks a portion of them. The sample has millions of clones; roughly 94% are singletons. The sample comprised naive CD4+ T cells sorted from blood. All receptors come from a man aged 18 to 30 in good health. The CDR3 runs from the conserved cysteine through the conserved F or W. The D gene is left open where the match is weak. Size tells how often a clone was seen (once, few, many) or the class of an expanded clone, and some rows leave it out.

CDR3 DNA: TGCAGCGTTCAGGGGAGGCTGGTCACTGAAGCTTTCTTT
CDR3 protein: CSVQGRLVTEAFF
clone size: .
V gene: TRBV29-1
D gene: .
J gene: TRBJ1-1

CDR3 DNA: TGTGCCAGCAGATCCGGGACTGGGGGGTTGGATGAGCAGTTCTTC
CDR3 protein: CASRSGTGGLDEQFF
clone size: .
V gene: TRBV6-1
D gene: .
J gene: TRBJ2-1

CDR3 DNA: TGTGCCAGCAGCTTAGTAGGGACTAGCGGGGGTACAACCAACAATGAGCAGTTCTTC
CDR3 protein: CASSLVGTSGGTTNNEQFF
clone size: .
V gene: TRBV11-3
D gene: TRBD2
J gene: TRBJ2-1

CDR3 DNA: TGTGCCAGCAGCTTACTTAGCGGGGCCAGCACAGATACGCAGTATTTT
CDR3 protein: CASSLLSGASTDTQYF
clone size: .
V gene: TRBV11-2
D gene: TRBD2
J gene: TRBJ2-3

CDR3 DNA: TGTGCCTGGGGGACCGGGGACAGGGGCAATCAGCCCCAGCATTTT
CDR3 protein: CAWGTGDRGNQPQHF
clone size: .
V gene: TRBV30
D gene: TRBD1
J gene: TRBJ1-5

CDR3 DNA: TGTGCCACCAGGGACAGGGCGAGCAATCAGCCCCAGCATTTT
CDR3 protein: CATRDRASNQPQHF
clone size: .
V gene: TRBV19
D gene: TRBD1
J gene: TRBJ1-5

CDR3 DNA: TGTGCCGGACAGATAGCGAGCTCTGGAAACACCATATATTTT
CDR3 protein: CAGQIASSGNTIYF
clone size: .
V gene: TRBV30
D gene: .
J gene: TRBJ1-3

CDR3 DNA: TGTGCCAGCAGCCAACGAATGTCAGGGGCCGACAATGAGCAGTTCTTC
CDR3 protein: CASSQRMSGADNEQFF
clone size: .
V gene: TRBV7-6
D gene: .
J gene: TRBJ2-1

CDR3 DNA: TGTGCCAGCAGTGAAAGCCAGCCACCTAACTATGGCTACACCTTC
CDR3 protein: CASSESQPPNYGYTF
clone size: .
V gene: TRBV6-1
D gene: .
J gene: TRBJ1-2

CDR3 DNA: TGTGCCAGCAGTTCCCCGGCCTCTGGAAACACCATATATTTT
CDR3 protein: CASSSPASGNTIYF
clone size: .
V gene: TRBV6-4
D gene: .
J gene: TRBJ1-3

CDR3 DNA: TGCGCCAGCAGCTTGGCAGCGGGGTATTACTACGAGCAGTACTTC
CDR3 protein: CASSLAAGYYYEQYF
clone size: .
V gene: TRBV5-1
D gene: TRBD2
J gene: TRBJ2-7

CDR3 DNA: TGTGCCAGCAGTGAAGGGGGGATAGGGGAAAAACTGTTTTTT
CDR3 protein: CASSEGGIGEKLFF
clone size: .
V gene: TRBV25-1
D gene: .
J gene: TRBJ1-4

CDR3 DNA: TGTGCCAGCAGTTTGGCGGGGGCCAACACAGATACGCAGTATTTT
CDR3 protein: CASSLAGANTDTQYF
clone size: .
V gene: TRBV28
D gene: .
J gene: TRBJ2-3

CDR3 DNA: TGTGCTAGTGGTTTGGGGACAGGGGGCACTGAAGCTTTCTTT
CDR3 protein: CASGLGTGGTEAFF
clone size: once
V gene: TRBV12-5
D gene: TRBD1
J gene: TRBJ1-1

CDR3 DNA: TGTGCCAGCAGCTCCGGGACAGGGGTCACTGAAGCTTTCTTT
CDR3 protein: CASSSGTGVTEAFF
clone size: .
V gene: TRBV7-2
D gene: TRBD1
J gene: TRBJ1-1

CDR3 DNA: TGTGCCAGCAGCCGACCCTTCGCCGGGGTGGGAGACACCGGGGAGCTGTTTTTT
CDR3 protein: CASSRPFAGVGDTGELFF
clone size: once
V gene: TRBV11-2
D gene: .
J gene: TRBJ2-2

CDR3 DNA: TGTGCCTGCCAGGGACAGATTTCCTACAATGAGCAGTTCTTC
CDR3 protein: CACQGQISYNEQFF
clone size: .
V gene: TRBV7-9
D gene: TRBD1
J gene: TRBJ2-1

CDR3 DNA: TGTGCCAGCAGGCCTAGCGGAGGGGGAACAGATACGCAGTATTTT
CDR3 protein: CASRPSGGGTDTQYF
clone size: .
V gene: TRBV6-6
D gene: .
J gene: TRBJ2-3

CDR3 DNA: TGTGCCAGCAGTTACGGGGCCAAGATCACAGATACGCAGTATTTT
CDR3 protein: CASSYGAKITDTQYF
clone size: .
V gene: TRBV6-6
D gene: .
J gene: TRBJ2-3

CDR3 DNA: TGTGCCAGCAGCTCACAGGGGAGCAATCAGCCCCAGCATTTT
CDR3 protein: CASSSQGSNQPQHF
clone size: .
V gene: TRBV5-6
D gene: TRBD1
J gene: TRBJ1-5

CDR3 DNA: TGTGCCTGGATGAACGCCGGGGAGCTGTTTTTT
CDR3 protein: CAWMNAGELFF
clone size: .
V gene: TRBV30
D gene: .
J gene: TRBJ2-2

CDR3 DNA: TGCAGCGTTGATGACTCAGACTACGAGCAGTACTTC
CDR3 protein: CSVDDSDYEQYF
clone size: .
V gene: TRBV29-1
D gene: .
J gene: TRBJ2-7

CDR3 DNA: TGTGCCAGCAGCGCCCCGATAGGACAGAACACCGGGGAGCTGTTTTTT
CDR3 protein: CASSAPIGQNTGELFF
clone size: .
V gene: TRBV9
D gene: .
J gene: TRBJ2-2

CDR3 DNA: TGTGCCAGCAGCCCCTGGAGGCAGGGAACAGATACGCAGTATTTT
CDR3 protein: CASSPWRQGTDTQYF
clone size: .
V gene: TRBV6-1
D gene: .
J gene: TRBJ2-3

CDR3 DNA: TGTGCCAGCAGTGTCACAGGGGGCGCATCGACTAATGAAAAACTGTTTTTT
CDR3 protein: CASSVTGGASTNEKLFF
clone size: .
V gene: TRBV11-2
D gene: TRBD1
J gene: TRBJ1-4

CDR3 DNA: TGTGCCAGCACCCTGGGACAGGGTCTCGGAGATACGCAGTATTTT
CDR3 protein: CASTLGQGLGDTQYF
clone size: .
V gene: TRBV5-4
D gene: TRBD1
J gene: TRBJ2-3

CDR3 DNA: TGTGCCAGCAGCGTAGGACTAGCGGGGAACACAGATACGCAGTATTTT
CDR3 protein: CASSVGLAGNTDTQYF
clone size: .
V gene: TRBV9
D gene: TRBD2
J gene: TRBJ2-3

CDR3 DNA: TGTGCCAGCAGCTATTGGACAGCACACAATATAGGAAATCAGCCCCAGCATTTT
CDR3 protein: CASSYWTAHNIGNQPQHF
clone size: .
V gene: TRBV5-4
D gene: .
J gene: TRBJ1-5

CDR3 DNA: TGTGCCAGCAGCAATGACAGGATCGATGGCTACACCTTC
CDR3 protein: CASSNDRIDGYTF
clone size: few
V gene: TRBV6-1
D gene: .
J gene: TRBJ1-2

CDR3 DNA: TGTGCCTGCTCAAAGGACACTGAAGCTTTCTTT
CDR3 protein: CACSKDTEAFF
clone size: .
V gene: TRBV30
D gene: .
J gene: TRBJ1-1

CDR3 DNA: TGTGCCAGCGGGCCCCGGGACAGGGGGTATTTTAGCACTGAAGCTTTCTTT
CDR3 protein: CASGPRDRGYFSTEAFF
clone size: once
V gene: TRBV9
D gene: TRBD1
J gene: TRBJ1-1

CDR3 DNA: TGCGCCAGCAGCCCGGGGTCTATTGGGACGGCTACTGAAGCTTTCTTT
CDR3 protein: CASSPGSIGTATEAFF
clone size: .
V gene: TRBV5-1
D gene: .
J gene: TRBJ1-1

CDR3 DNA: TGCGCCAGCAGCCTAGGACAGGGGTACTATGGCTACACCTTC
CDR3 protein: CASSLGQGYYGYTF
clone size: .
V gene: TRBV5-1
D gene: TRBD1
J gene: TRBJ1-2

CDR3 DNA: TGTGCCAGTAGTAGTGGACAGGGCTTAACAAATAGCAATCAGCCCCAGCATTTT
CDR3 protein: CASSSGQGLTNSNQPQHF
clone size: .
V gene: TRBV19
D gene: TRBD1
J gene: TRBJ1-5

CDR3 DNA: TGTGCCTGGAGATTACCCAACTCGGGCTCCTATAATTCACCCCTCCACTTT
CDR3 protein: CAWRLPNSGSYNSPLHF
clone size: .
V gene: TRBV30
D gene: .
J gene: TRBJ1-6

CDR3 DNA: TGTGCCAGCGTCCGGGGCTACGAGCAGTACTTC
CDR3 protein: CASVRGYEQYF
clone size: .
V gene: TRBV7-9
D gene: .
J gene: TRBJ2-7

CDR3 DNA: TGTGCCAGCAGCTTAGGAACCAGGGATGGAGGCTACACCTTC
CDR3 protein: CASSLGTRDGGYTF
clone size: .
V gene: TRBV7-8
D gene: .
J gene: TRBJ1-2

CDR3 DNA: TGTGCCAGCAGTTACTCCTTTGGCGGGGAGCTGTTTTTT
CDR3 protein: CASSYSFGGELFF
clone size: .
V gene: TRBV6-5
D gene: .
J gene: TRBJ2-2

CDR3 DNA: TGTGCCAGCAGCTTGTCTAGCGGGGGCTTGTACGAGCAGTACTTC
CDR3 protein: CASSLSSGGLYEQYF
clone size: .
V gene: TRBV7-2
D gene: TRBD2
J gene: TRBJ2-7

CDR3 DNA: TGCAGCGTTTCGAGGGAAACAGATACGCAGTATTTT
CDR3 protein: CSVSRETDTQYF
clone size: .
V gene: TRBV29-1
D gene: .
J gene: TRBJ2-3

CDR3 DNA: TGTGCCAGCAGTCCCGCCGCGGTCAGCACAGATACGCAGTATTTT
CDR3 protein: CASSPAAVSTDTQYF
clone size: .
V gene: TRBV27
D gene: .
J gene: TRBJ2-3

CDR3 DNA: TGTGCCAGCAGCTTGGACAGGGATTACTCTGGAAACACCATATATTTT
CDR3 protein: CASSLDRDYSGNTIYF
clone size: .
V gene: TRBV9
D gene: TRBD1
J gene: TRBJ1-3

CDR3 DNA: TGTGCCAGCTTTAGCGGGAGGGGCGGCACCGGGGAGCTGTTTTTT
CDR3 protein: CASFSGRGGTGELFF
clone size: .
V gene: TRBV6-1
D gene: TRBD2
J gene: TRBJ2-2

CDR3 DNA: TGTGCCAGCAGCTTAGGCGGCAGGGGGTCGGTCTACGAGCAGTACTTC
CDR3 protein: CASSLGGRGSVYEQYF
clone size: .
V gene: TRBV13
D gene: TRBD1
J gene: TRBJ2-7

CDR3 DNA: TGTGCCAGCAGCAGCGCGGGGGCTTCCAGGACTGAAGCTTTCTTT
CDR3 protein: CASSSAGASRTEAFF
clone size: .
V gene: TRBV2
D gene: .
J gene: TRBJ1-1

CDR3 DNA: TGTGCCAGCAGGGTACAGGACAGGGGTACCTACGAGCAGTACTTC
CDR3 protein: CASRVQDRGTYEQYF
clone size: .
V gene: TRBV6-5
D gene: TRBD1
J gene: TRBJ2-7

CDR3 DNA: TGTGCCAGCAGCGCCGGGGGGGCAGTGGGAAACACCATATATTTT
CDR3 protein: CASSAGGAVGNTIYF
clone size: .
V gene: TRBV7-2
D gene: .
J gene: TRBJ1-3

CDR3 DNA: TGTGCCAGCAGCGCCACAGGGAATCAGCCCCAGCATTTT
CDR3 protein: CASSATGNQPQHF
clone size: few
V gene: TRBV9
D gene: .
J gene: TRBJ1-5

CDR3 DNA: TGTGCCAGCAGCTGGGCCGGGACAGAAGTCACCGGGGAGCTGTTTTTT
CDR3 protein: CASSWAGTEVTGELFF
clone size: .
V gene: TRBV7-6
D gene: TRBD1
J gene: TRBJ2-2